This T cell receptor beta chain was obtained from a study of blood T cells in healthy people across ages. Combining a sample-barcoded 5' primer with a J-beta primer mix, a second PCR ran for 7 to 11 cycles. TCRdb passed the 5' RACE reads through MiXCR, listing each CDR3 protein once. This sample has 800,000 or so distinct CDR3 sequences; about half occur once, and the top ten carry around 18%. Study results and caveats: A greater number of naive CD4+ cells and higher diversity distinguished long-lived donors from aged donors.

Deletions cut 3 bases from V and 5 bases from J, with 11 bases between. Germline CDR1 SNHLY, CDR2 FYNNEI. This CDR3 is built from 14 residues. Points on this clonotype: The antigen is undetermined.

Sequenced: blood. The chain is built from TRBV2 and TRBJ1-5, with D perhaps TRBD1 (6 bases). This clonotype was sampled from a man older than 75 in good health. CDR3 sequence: CASSDEGGHQPQHF. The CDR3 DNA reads TGTGCCAGCAGTGACGAAGGGGGACATCAGCCCCAGCATTTT. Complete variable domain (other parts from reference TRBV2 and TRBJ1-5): EPEVTQTPSHQVTQMGQEVILRCVPISNHLYFYWYRQILGQKVEFLVSFYNNEISEKSEIFDDQFSVERPDGSNFTLKIRSTKLEDSAMYFCASSDEGGHQPQHFGDGTRLSIL.